A selection of T cell receptor beta chains follows, all from one sample in a study of T-cell memory formation after mild COVID-19. TCRdb itself ran the 5' RACE reads through MiXCR, one entry per CDR3 protein. The data contain hundreds of thousands of distinct CDR3 sequences, 25% to 30% of them singletons. Specimen: PBMCs or a T cell subset sorted from them (not recorded which). Receptors originate from an adult woman who had mild COVID-19 (a few samples of this study predate the infection). Cell type and time point are not known. The CDR3 runs from the conserved cysteine through the conserved F or W. The D gene is left open where the match is weak. Clone size, where shown, is once, few, many, or a class for clones that have expanded.

j_call v_call clone_size d_call cdr3_aa cdr3_nt
TRBJ2-3 TRBV3-1 few NA CASSKRALASTDTQYF TGTGCCAGCAGCAAAAGGGCGCTAGCCAGCACAGATACGCAGTATTTT
TRBJ2-7 TRBV4-2 NA TRBD2 CASSRSGTSGSYEQYF TGTGCCAGCAGCCGATCCGGGACTAGCGGGTCCTACGAGCAGTACTTC
TRBJ1-5 TRBV7-8 few TRBD1 CASSLELGQGDLNQPQHF TGTGCCAGCAGCTTAGAACTAGGGCAGGGGGACCTCAATCAGCCCCAGCATTTT
TRBJ2-7 TRBV29-1 few NA CSVGMRADSSYEQYF TGCAGCGTTGGGATGCGGGCCGACAGCTCCTACGAGCAGTACTTC
TRBJ2-1 TRBV6-5 NA TRBD2 CASRPDSGIYEQFF TGTGCCAGCAGGCCGGATAGCGGGATCTATGAGCAGTTCTTC
TRBJ2-7 TRBV9 few TRBD1 CASSLGQTLSYEQYF TGTGCCAGCAGCTTGGGACAGACCCTTTCCTACGAGCAGTACTTC
TRBJ2-7 TRBV12-3/TRBV12-4 few NA CASSWGHPQHEQYF TGTGCCAGCAGTTGGGGACACCCTCAACACGAGCAGTACTTC
TRBJ1-2 TRBV7-3 NA NA CASSREANYGYTF TGTGCCAGCAGTAGGGAGGCTAACTATGGCTACACCTTC
TRBJ2-2 TRBV20-1 few TRBD1 CSARPQGDAGELFF TGCAGTGCTAGACCTCAGGGGGACGCCGGGGAGCTGTTTTTT
TRBJ2-5 TRBV20-1 few NA CSALPSQETQYF TGCAGTGCTCTACCCAGCCAAGAGACCCAGTACTTC
TRBJ2-7 TRBV12-3/TRBV12-4 NA NA CASREGTQSSYEQYF TGTGCCAGCAGAGAGGGGACCCAAAGCTCCTACGAGCAGTACTTC
TRBJ1-4 TRBV25-1 NA TRBD1 CASSAYRGSEKLFF TGTGCCAGCAGTGCCTACAGGGGGAGTGAAAAACTGTTTTTT
TRBJ2-1 TRBV30 NA TRBD2 CAWSRGLGNEQFF TGTGCCTGGAGCAGGGGACTAGGGAATGAGCAGTTCTTC
TRBJ1-1 TRBV4-1 few TRBD1 CASSQDRAGGTFF TGCGCCAGCAGCCAAGATCGGGCAGGGGGAACTTTCTTT
TRBJ2-7 TRBV20-1 few TRBD1 CSAPGTGVLEQYF TGCAGTGCCCCCGGGACAGGGGTCCTCGAGCAGTACTTC
TRBJ1-1 TRBV29-1 NA TRBD1 CSAQTGGGTEAFF TGCAGCGCCCAGACAGGGGGCGGCACTGAAGCTTTCTTT
TRBJ2-5 TRBV7-8 NA NA CASSLVVAGLQETQYF TGTGCCAGCAGCTTAGTGGTAGCCGGATTACAAGAGACCCAGTACTTC
TRBJ2-1 TRBV12-3/TRBV12-4 once NA CASTIPGNLQAREQFF TGTGCCAGCACCATCCCCGGGAATCTTCAGGCAAGGGAGCAGTTCTTC
TRBJ2-5 TRBV7-2 few NA CASSYTGYQETQYF TGTGCCAGCAGCTATACAGGGTACCAAGAGACCCAGTACTTC
TRBJ2-1 TRBV2 few TRBD2 CASTARTSGGNEQFF TGTGCCAGCACCGCGAGAACTAGCGGGGGCAATGAGCAGTTCTTC
TRBJ2-1 TRBV21-1 NA NA CASSKALSGSYNEQFF TGTGCCAGCAGCAAAGCGCTTTCGGGGTCCTACAATGAGCAGTTCTTC
TRBJ2-7 TRBV2 NA TRBD2 CASEGGREQYF TGTGCCAGCGAGGGAGGGAGGGAGCAGTACTTC
TRBJ1-5 TRBV7-8 few NA CASSLKALNQPQHF TGTGCCAGCAGCTTAAAGGCCCTCAATCAGCCCCAGCATTTT
TRBJ1-2 TRBV29-1 few TRBD1 CSVGQGPANYGYTF TGCAGCGTGGGACAGGGACCAGCTAACTATGGCTACACCTTC
TRBJ2-5 TRBV9 NA TRBD2 CASSVDPPGTSGRETQYF TGTGCCAGCAGCGTAGACCCCCCCGGGACTAGCGGGCGGGAGACCCAGTACTTC
TRBJ2-7 TRBV7-9 NA NA CASSLARTPYEQYF TGTGCCAGCAGCTTAGCTCGGACCCCATACGAGCAGTACTTC
TRBJ1-4 TRBV5-1 NA NA CASSLDRGPDRGEKLFF TGCGCCAGCAGCTTGGACCGAGGCCCAGACCGGGGTGAAAAACTGTTTTTT
TRBJ2-5 TRBV4-2 few TRBD2 CASSHGSGGGEETQYF TGTGCCAGCAGCCACGGTAGCGGGGGGGGCGAGGAGACCCAGTACTTC
TRBJ1-1 TRBV3-1 few NA CASSQGTATEAFF TGTGCCAGCAGCCAAGGGACAGCCACTGAAGCTTTCTTT
TRBJ1-1 TRBV7-2 few TRBD1 CASSYPRGKDTEAFF TGTGCCAGCAGCTACCCCAGGGGGAAGGACACTGAAGCTTTCTTT
TRBJ2-2 TRBV7-8 NA TRBD1 CASSLYGRQGAPPNTGELFF TGTGCCAGCAGCTTATATGGCCGGCAGGGGGCCCCCCCGAACACCGGGGAGCTGTTTTTT
TRBJ1-1 TRBV10-2 NA TRBD1 CASSDSGTGMNTEAFF TGCGCCAGCAGTGATTCGGGGACAGGGATGAACACTGAAGCTTTCTTT
TRBJ2-1 TRBV29-1 few NA CSVDRSMAYHEQFF TGCAGCGTTGATCGCTCCATGGCGTACCATGAGCAGTTCTTC
TRBJ1-2 TRBV5-1 NA NA CASSLVQGTDGYTF TGCGCCAGCAGCTTAGTACAGGGTACAGATGGCTACACCTTC
TRBJ2-1 TRBV6-5 NA TRBD2 CASTQGLAGYNEQFF TGTGCCAGCACCCAGGGGCTAGCGGGATACAATGAGCAGTTCTTC
TRBJ1-5 TRBV20-1 NA NA CSAPPFGGDQPQHF TGCAGTGCTCCTCCCTTCGGGGGAGATCAGCCCCAGCATTTT
TRBJ2-7 TRBV7-9 NA NA CASSFGQGISYEQYF TGTGCCAGCAGCTTCGGGCAGGGGATATCCTACGAGCAGTACTTC
TRBJ2-1 TRBV24-1 few NA CATSDPQGGMSYNEQFF TGTGCCACCAGTGACCCCCAAGGCGGGATGAGCTACAATGAGCAGTTCTTC
TRBJ2-7 TRBV9 few TRBD2 CASRSSGSSYEQYF TGTGCCAGCAGAAGTAGCGGGAGCTCCTACGAGCAGTACTTC
TRBJ1-1 TRBV3-1 NA NA CASSQDPAMNTEAFF TGTGCCAGCAGCCAAGATCCGGCTATGAACACTGAAGCTTTCTTT
TRBJ2-1 TRBV5-1 NA NA CASSPTVGQRYNEQFF TGCGCCAGCAGCCCCACCGTCGGGCAGCGCTACAATGAGCAGTTCTTC
TRBJ1-2 TRBV4-3 NA NA CASSPQQTDGYTF TGCGCCAGCAGCCCCCAGCAGACGGATGGCTACACCTTC
TRBJ2-7 TRBV12-3/TRBV12-4 few NA CASSWAGKGNEQYF TGTGCCAGCAGTTGGGCAGGGAAGGGGAACGAGCAGTACTTC
TRBJ2-1 TRBV6-5 few TRBD2 CASSPISSGRNYEQFF TGTGCCAGCAGCCCCATCTCTAGCGGGAGAAACTATGAGCAGTTCTTC
TRBJ2-1 TRBV4-2 many NA CASSEAALNSYNEQFF TGTGCCAGCAGCGAAGCCGCACTTAACTCCTACAATGAGCAGTTCTTC
TRBJ2-1 TRBV9 NA TRBD2 CASSSGGNNVYNEQFF TGTGCCAGCAGCTCGGGGGGGAACAACGTTTACAATGAGCAGTTCTTC
TRBJ1-5 TRBV27 NA NA CASRPSSTQPQHF TGTGCCAGCAGACCGAGTTCGACTCAGCCCCAGCATTTT
TRBJ1-5 TRBV12-3/TRBV12-4 few NA CASSLIASVNQPQHF TGTGCCAGCAGTTTAATTGCGTCAGTCAATCAGCCCCAGCATTTT
TRBJ2-7 TRBV12-3/TRBV12-4 NA NA CASSFTHRPSSGYEQYF TGTGCCAGCAGTTTCACTCACAGGCCCTCGTCAGGTTACGAGCAGTACTTC
TRBJ1-6 TRBV7-2 few TRBD1 CASSLGDRTPSPLHF TGTGCCAGCAGCTTGGGGGACAGGACCCCTTCACCCCTCCACTTT
TRBJ2-5 TRBV7-2 few TRBD2 CASSLEKLAGVGETQYF TGTGCCAGCAGCTTAGAAAAGCTAGCGGGAGTTGGAGAGACCCAGTACTTC
TRBJ2-1 TRBV7-9 many TRBD2 CASSPRTSGTYNEQFF TGTGCCAGCAGCCCCAGGACTAGCGGGACGTACAATGAGCAGTTCTTC
TRBJ1-1 TRBV5-1 few TRBD1 CASRRDRGMNTEAFF TGCGCCAGCAGGCGGGACAGGGGCATGAACACTGAAGCTTTCTTT
TRBJ2-5 TRBV7-7 NA TRBD1 CASSPRTGTGTQYF TGTGCTAGCAGCCCCCGGACAGGAACGGGGACCCAGTACTTC
TRBJ2-7 TRBV10-3 few NA CAISVGTTYEQYF TGTGCCATCAGTGTGGGGACGACCTACGAGCAGTACTTC
TRBJ2-7 TRBV9 few TRBD2 CASSVGGGRGYEQYF TGTGCCAGCAGCGTCGGTGGCGGGAGGGGGTACGAGCAGTACTTC
TRBJ1-2 TRBV29-1 few NA CSVQSIGLNYGYTF TGCAGCGTTCAATCCATAGGACTCAACTATGGCTACACCTTC
TRBJ2-1 TRBV5-5 NA TRBD2 CASPGLKNEQFF TGTGCCAGTCCGGGACTAAAAAATGAGCAGTTCTTC
TRBJ1-1 TRBV25-1 NA NA CASSEWSNTEAFF TGTGCCAGCAGTGAATGGTCGAACACTGAAGCTTTCTTT